This T cell receptor (beta chain) was identified during a study of T cell repertoires in cytomegalovirus infection. About the study: The public TCR beta signatures pointed to both CMV infection and matching HLA type.

Overall study results and limits: Cumulative frequency of public TCR beta families picked out carriers of CMV plus the relevant HLA.

The CDR3 covers 12 residues. Trimming pared 4 bases from V and 13 bases from J, leaving 16 bases between. Germline V gene lookup returns CDR1 SGHDN and CDR2 FVKESK. This clonotype was detected only a few times. Its antigen is as yet unknown. Each CDR3 protein is one row after TCRdb ran MiXCR on the reads. The sample yields 100,000 to 150,000 distinct CDR3 sequences, approximately 9.2% seen once. The J gene is TRBJ1-2, the V gene TRBV14; D remains unclear. The specimen sequenced was PBMCs. This TCR derives from a human donor in good health (CMV status not recorded). Some clones in this sample may be carry-over from other donors' samples. The CDR3 DNA reads as TGTGCCAGCAGCCTCGAAGAAGGCGAGTGCACCTTC. This sequence encodes CASSLEEGECTF.